The 10 T cell receptor beta chains presented below share a single source sample, sequenced in a study of naive and memory T cell subsets. Both TRBC1 and TRBC2 were covered by a beta constant-region primer of two equimolar oligonucleotides. TCRdb itself ran the UMI-ligation and nested PCR reads through MiXCR, one entry per CDR3 protein. The repertoire has about 85,000 distinct CDR3 sequences, roughly 14% of them found once; the top ten carry over 0.75%. The sequencing input was central memory CD4+ T cells from blood. All receptors derive from a human donor in good health.

As concerns this clonotype: Mismatch with germline at one junction end may stem from a read error. The CDR3 DNA is TGTACCAGTAGTCTACAGTCAGGTACCGGGGAGCTGTTTTTT. Its translation is CTSSLQSGTGELFF. This sequence joins TRBV19 and TRBJ2-2, with unresolved D. CDR3 length: 14 amino acids. Germline CDR1 is LNHDA and CDR2 is SQIVND (reference sequence). The full variable domain, completed using reference TRBV19 and TRBJ2-2, is DGGITQSPKYLFRKEGQNVTLSCEQNLNHDAMYWYRQDPGQGLRLIYYSQIVNDFQKGDIAEGYSVSREKKESFPLTVTSAQKNPTAFYLCTSSLQSGTGELFFGEGSRLTVL.

V usage is TRBV6-1 and J usage is TRBJ1-2; TRBD1 agrees at 7 bases. Germline V gene sequence: CDR1 MNHNS, CDR2 SASEGT. Trimming removed 4 bases from V and 3 bases from J; junction bases left unmatched: 5. This CDR3 comprises 14 residues. The CDR3 loop reads CASSARGTDYGYTF. The CDR3 bases are TGTGCCAGCAGTGCGCGGGGGACAGACTATGGCTACACCTTC.

This sequence joins TRBV29-1 and TRBJ2-3; possibly TRBD2 for D (5 bases). Trimming pared 4 bases from V and 4 bases from J, leaving 18 bases between. There are 15 residues in the CDR3. The germline V gene has CDR1 SQVTM and CDR2 ANQGSEA. The CDR3 here is CSVVGSAQSADTQYF. The CDR3 DNA reads as TGCAGCGTTGTGGGTAGCGCTCAGAGCGCAGATACGCAGTATTTT.

This clonotype was detected many times. The chain uses TRBV6-5 and TRBJ2-2, with D perhaps matching TRBD1 or TRBD2 (5 bases each). Germline V gene data show CDR1 as MNHEY and CDR2 as SVGAGI. Trimming took off 0 bases at V and 7 bases at J, with 15 bases between the two ends. The CDR3 runs 16 residues. DNA of the CDR3: TGTGCCAGCAGTTACTCGAGGGACCCTGGGATCGGGGAGCTGTTTTTT. Encoded protein: CASSYSRDPGIGELFF.

This clonotype occurred many times. This chain links TRBV10-3 with TRBJ2-1; TRBD2 matches at 8 bases. Germline CDR1 reads ENHRY; CDR2 reads SYGVKD. Germline trimming cut 4 bases from V and 9 bases from J; bases unmatched to any gene: 8. The CDR3 spans 14 residues. The CDR3 DNA reads as TGTGCCATCAGTGGAGGACTAGCCGTGAGTGAGCAGTTCTTC. Translating gives CAISGGLAVSEQFF.

This clonotype has just a few counts. The chain combines TRBV29-1 with TRBJ2-3, with 9 bases that match TRBD1. Per germline, CDR1 SQVTM and CDR2 ANQGSEA. The CDR3 consists of 14 residues. V gave up 7 bases and J gave up 4 bases; unmatched junction bases: 9. CDR3 protein: CSAHPGTGSDTQYF. The CDR3 nucleotides are TGCAGCGCCCACCCCGGGACAGGGTCAGATACGCAGTATTTT.

A few counts support this clonotype. V gene TRBV5-6 combines with J gene TRBJ1-3, with 8 bases matching TRBD1. The CDR3 runs to 17 residues. In germline, CDR1 is SGHDT, CDR2 YYEEEE. V lost 1 base and J lost 1; bases outside the gene matches: 7. CDR3 DNA: TGTGCCAGCAGCTTGACTGGACAGGGATCGTCTGGAAACACCATATATTTT. It specifies CASSLTGQGSSGNTIYF.

This clonotype was seen more than once but under ten times. The chain joins TRBV2 to TRBJ2-1; D possibly matches TRBD1 or TRBD2 (5 bases each). The germline V and J ends were trimmed by 2 bases and 0 bases, with 11 bases remaining between them. The germline gives CDR1 SNHLY, CDR2 FYNNEI. The CDR3 extends over 16 amino acids. CDR3 DNA sequence: TGTGCCAGCAGTGAAAGAGGGGCGAGCTCCTACAATGAGCAGTTCTTC. Residues: CASSERGASSYNEQFF.

This clonotype was counted only a few times. The chain uses TRBV3-1 and TRBJ2-7; the D is unclear. V was cut by 5 bases and J by 0 bases, with 8 bases left in between. Germline V gene data show CDR1 as LGHDT and CDR2 as YNNKEL (reference sequence). The CDR3 contains 13 residues. CDR3 amino acids: CASSITDSYEQYF. CDR3 bases: TGTGCCAGCAGCATTACAGACTCCTACGAGCAGTACTTC.

This clonotype showed up just a few times. The chain has TRBV6-1 and TRBJ1-1; 8 bases match TRBD1. The CDR3 is made up of 13 amino acids. Germline V gives CDR1 MNHNS, CDR2 SASEGT. V lost 11 bases and J lost 0; bases outside the gene matches: 5. Written as DNA, the CDR3 is TGTGCCGTTGGACAGGGTTTGAACACTGAAGCTTTCTTT. Translation: CAVGQGLNTEAFF.